This T cell receptor (beta chain) emerged from a study of T cell responses to AZD1222 COVID-19 vaccine. Study background: Second-dose intervals near 4 or 12 weeks were combined. Whole-study results and caveats: Possibly, clonal diversity was underestimated; donors were largely white British and included more females. Along spike, vaccine-associated CD4 TCRs were found throughout, with dominance at 160-218 and 743-854.

Germline CDR1 reads MNHEY; CDR2 reads SMNVEV (reference sequence). V was shortened by 5 bases and J by 4 bases, with 12 bases between the two germline ends. The CDR3 length is 14 residues. The repertoire was sequenced with immunoSEQ multiplex PCR; TCRdb's copy has only in-frame clones and lacks some. The sample records about 120,000 clones, more than 75% being singletons. Details on this clone: No antigen is known for it.

Sample: peripheral blood, taken on day 0 of AZD1222 vaccination. The TCR was taken from an adult in good health. This rearrangement joins TRBV27 to TRBJ1-5; D not certain. The CDR3 sequence is CASSPPQYNQPQHF. Here the CDR3 DNA reads TGTGCCAGCAGTCCACCCCAATATAATCAGCCCCAGCATTTT.